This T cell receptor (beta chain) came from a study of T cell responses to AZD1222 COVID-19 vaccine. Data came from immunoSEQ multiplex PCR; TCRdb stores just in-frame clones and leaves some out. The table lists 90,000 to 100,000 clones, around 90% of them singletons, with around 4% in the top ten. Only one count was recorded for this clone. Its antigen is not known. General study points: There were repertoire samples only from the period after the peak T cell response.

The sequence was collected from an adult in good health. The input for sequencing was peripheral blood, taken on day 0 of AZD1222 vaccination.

CDR3 sequence (DNA): TGTGCCAGCAGTCCCGGACACAACTCTGGGGCCAACGTCCTGACTTTC. Residues: CASSPGHNSGANVLTF. The V and J genes are TRBV9 and TRBJ2-6; TRBD1 might be the D (5 bases). The CDR3 is 16 residues long. Per germline, CDR1 SGDLS and CDR2 YYNGEE. Trimming shortened V by 5 bases and J by 0 bases, and 12 bases separated the two germline ends.